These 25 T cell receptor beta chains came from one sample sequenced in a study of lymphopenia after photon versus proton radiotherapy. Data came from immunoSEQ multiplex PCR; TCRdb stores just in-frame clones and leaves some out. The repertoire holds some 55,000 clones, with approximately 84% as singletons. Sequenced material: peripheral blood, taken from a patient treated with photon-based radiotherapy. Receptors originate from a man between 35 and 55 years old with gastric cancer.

CDR3 in amino acids: CAISEGQGFYGYTF. The DNA of the CDR3 is TGTGCCATCAGTGAAGGACAGGGCTTCTATGGCTACACCTTC. The chain couples TRBV10-3 to TRBJ1-2; 8 nucleotides agree with TRBD1. Per the germline V gene, CDR1 is ENHRY and CDR2 is SYGVKD. J gave up 4 bases and V 3 bases, and 4 bases lay outside the gene matches. The length of the CDR3 is 14 residues.

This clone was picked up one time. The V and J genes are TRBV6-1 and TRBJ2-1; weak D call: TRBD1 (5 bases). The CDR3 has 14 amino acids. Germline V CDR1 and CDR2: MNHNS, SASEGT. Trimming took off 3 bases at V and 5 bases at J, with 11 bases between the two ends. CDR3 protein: CASSEMTENNEQFF. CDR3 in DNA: TGTGCCAGCAGTGAGATGACAGAGAACAATGAGCAGTTCTTC.

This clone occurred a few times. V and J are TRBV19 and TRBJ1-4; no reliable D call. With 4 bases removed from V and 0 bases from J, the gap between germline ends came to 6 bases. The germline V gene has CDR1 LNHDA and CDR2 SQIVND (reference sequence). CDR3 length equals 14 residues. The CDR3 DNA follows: TGTGCCAGTAGTAGGCGTGCAACTAATGAAAAACTGTTTTTT. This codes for CASSRRATNEKLFF.

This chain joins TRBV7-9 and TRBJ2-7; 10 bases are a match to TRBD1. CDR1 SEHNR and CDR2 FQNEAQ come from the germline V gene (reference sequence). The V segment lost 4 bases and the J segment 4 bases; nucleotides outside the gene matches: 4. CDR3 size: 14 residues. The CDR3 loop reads CASSSGTGVYEQYF. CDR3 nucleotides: TGTGCCAGCAGCTCCGGGACAGGGGTGTACGAGCAGTACTTC.

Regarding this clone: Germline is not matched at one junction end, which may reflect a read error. Written as DNA, the CDR3 is TGTGCCAGCAGCGTAGCGGGGGGGCCGTCCGGGGAGCTGTTTTTT. Its translation: CASSVAGGPSGELFF. The chain joins TRBV7-8 to TRBJ2-2; 11 bases line up with TRBD2. This CDR3 region has 15 residues. Per the germline V gene, CDR1 is SGHVS and CDR2 is FQNEAQ.

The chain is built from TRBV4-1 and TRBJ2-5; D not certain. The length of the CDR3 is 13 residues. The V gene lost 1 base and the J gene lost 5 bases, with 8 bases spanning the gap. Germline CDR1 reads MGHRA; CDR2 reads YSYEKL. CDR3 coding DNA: TGCGCCAGCAGCCAAGCGGTCCGGGAGACCCAGTACTTC. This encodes CASSQAVRETQYF.

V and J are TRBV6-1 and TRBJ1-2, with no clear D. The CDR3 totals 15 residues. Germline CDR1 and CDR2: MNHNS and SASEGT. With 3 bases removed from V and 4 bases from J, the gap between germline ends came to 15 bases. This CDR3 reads CASSDPSGWGYGYTF. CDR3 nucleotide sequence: TGTGCCAGCAGTGACCCGTCAGGATGGGGCTATGGCTACACCTTC.

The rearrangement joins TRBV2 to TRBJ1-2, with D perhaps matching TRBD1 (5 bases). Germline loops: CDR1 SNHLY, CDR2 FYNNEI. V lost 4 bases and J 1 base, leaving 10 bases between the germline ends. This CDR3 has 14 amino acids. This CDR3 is CASSVRDLNYGYTF. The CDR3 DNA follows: TGTGCCAGCAGTGTCCGGGACCTTAACTATGGCTACACCTTC.

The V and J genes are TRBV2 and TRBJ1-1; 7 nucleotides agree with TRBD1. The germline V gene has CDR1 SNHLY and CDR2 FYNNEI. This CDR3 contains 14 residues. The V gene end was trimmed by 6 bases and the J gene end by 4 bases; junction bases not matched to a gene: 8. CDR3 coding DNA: TGTGCCAGCAGGAAAGACAGGGCCCCCACTGAAGCTTTCTTT. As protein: CASRKDRAPTEAFF.

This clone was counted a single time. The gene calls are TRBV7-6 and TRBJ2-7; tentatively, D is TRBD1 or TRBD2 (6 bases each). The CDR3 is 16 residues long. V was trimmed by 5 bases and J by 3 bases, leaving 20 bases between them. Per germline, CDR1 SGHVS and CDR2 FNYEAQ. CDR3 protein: CASSPYGGPEVYEQYF. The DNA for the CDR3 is TGTGCCAGCAGCCCCTATGGGGGGCCGGAAGTCTACGAGCAGTACTTC.

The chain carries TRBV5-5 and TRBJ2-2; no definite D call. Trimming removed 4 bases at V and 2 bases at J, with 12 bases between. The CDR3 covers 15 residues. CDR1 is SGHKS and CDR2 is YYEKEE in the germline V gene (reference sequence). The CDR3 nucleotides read TGTGCCAGCAGCCCCCGGTGGGGTAACACCGGGGAGCTGTTTTTT. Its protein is CASSPRWGNTGELFF.

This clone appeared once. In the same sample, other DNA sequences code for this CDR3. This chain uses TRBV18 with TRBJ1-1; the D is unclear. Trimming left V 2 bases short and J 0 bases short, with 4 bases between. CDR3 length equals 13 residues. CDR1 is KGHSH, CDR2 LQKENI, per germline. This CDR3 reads CASSPTLNTEAFF. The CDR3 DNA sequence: TGTGCCAGCTCACCAACACTGAACACTGAAGCTTTCTTT.

CDR3 amino acids: CASSLVGRTGEAFF. The DNA of the CDR3 is TGTGCCAGCTCACTCGTAGGTCGGACAGGGGAAGCTTTCTTT. The V gene is TRBV18, the J gene TRBJ1-1, with 8 bases fitting TRBD1. This CDR3 contains 14 residues. With V trimmed by 4 bases and J by 8 bases, 9 bases remained unmatched. Looked up from germline, CDR1 is KGHSH and CDR2 is LQKENI.

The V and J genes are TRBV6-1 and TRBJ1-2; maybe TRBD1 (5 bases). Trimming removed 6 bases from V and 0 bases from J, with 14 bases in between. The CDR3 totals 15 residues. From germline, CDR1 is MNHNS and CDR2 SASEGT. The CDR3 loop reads CASRYTGAANYGYTF. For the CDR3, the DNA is TGTGCCAGCAGGTACACCGGGGCAGCTAACTATGGCTACACCTTC.

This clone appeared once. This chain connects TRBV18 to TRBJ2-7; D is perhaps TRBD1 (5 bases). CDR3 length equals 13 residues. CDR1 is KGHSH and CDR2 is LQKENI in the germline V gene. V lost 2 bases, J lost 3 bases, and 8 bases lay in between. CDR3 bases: TGTGCCAGCTCACCAGGGGCCGGCTACGAGCAGTACTTC. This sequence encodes CASSPGAGYEQYF.

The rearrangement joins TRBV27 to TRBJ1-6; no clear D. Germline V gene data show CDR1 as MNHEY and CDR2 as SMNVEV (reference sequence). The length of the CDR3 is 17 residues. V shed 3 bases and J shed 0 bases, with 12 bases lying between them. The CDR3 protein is CASSFKGDVSYNSPLHF. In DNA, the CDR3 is TGTGCCAGCAGTTTTAAGGGAGACGTCTCCTATAATTCACCCCTCCACTTT.

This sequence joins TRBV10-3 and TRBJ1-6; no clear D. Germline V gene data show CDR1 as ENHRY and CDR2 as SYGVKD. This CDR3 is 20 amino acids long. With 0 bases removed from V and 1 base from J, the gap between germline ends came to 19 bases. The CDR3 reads CAISESIPRSGVSYNSPLHF. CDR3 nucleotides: TGTGCCATCAGTGAGTCGATACCCAGGTCCGGAGTGTCCTATAATTCACCCCTCCACTTT.

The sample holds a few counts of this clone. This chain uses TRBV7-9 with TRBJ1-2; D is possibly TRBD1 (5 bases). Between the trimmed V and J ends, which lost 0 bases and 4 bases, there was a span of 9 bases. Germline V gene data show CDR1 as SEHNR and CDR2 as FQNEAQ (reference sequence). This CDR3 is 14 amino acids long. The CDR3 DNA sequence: TGTGCCAGCAGCTTAGCGTCGACAGTCTATGGCTACACCTTC. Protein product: CASSLASTVYGYTF.

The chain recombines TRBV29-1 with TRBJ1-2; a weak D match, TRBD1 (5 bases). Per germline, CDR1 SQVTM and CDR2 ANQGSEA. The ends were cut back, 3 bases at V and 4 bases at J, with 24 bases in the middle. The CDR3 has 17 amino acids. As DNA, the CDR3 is TGCAGCGTTGATTCTGGGCAGGGCGCAACCTTCACCTATGGCTACACCTTC. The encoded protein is CSVDSGQGATFTYGYTF.

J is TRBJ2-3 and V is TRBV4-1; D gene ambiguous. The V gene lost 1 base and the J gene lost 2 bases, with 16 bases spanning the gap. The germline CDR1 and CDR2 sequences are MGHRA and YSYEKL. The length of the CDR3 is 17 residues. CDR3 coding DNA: TGCGCCAGCAGCCAAGTAGGCAGGACCGCTAACACAGATACGCAGTATTTT. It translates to CASSQVGRTANTDTQYF.

The CDR3 loop reads CASSIESRQGVAGELFF. The CDR3, as DNA: TGTGCCAGTAGTATAGAATCGAGACAGGGGGTGGCCGGGGAGCTGTTTTTT. This chain joins TRBV19 and TRBJ2-2; 9 bases fit TRBD1. The ends lost 0 bases at V and 6 bases at J; junction bases unmatched: 8. This CDR3 region has 17 residues. Per germline, CDR1 LNHDA and CDR2 SQIVND (reference sequence).

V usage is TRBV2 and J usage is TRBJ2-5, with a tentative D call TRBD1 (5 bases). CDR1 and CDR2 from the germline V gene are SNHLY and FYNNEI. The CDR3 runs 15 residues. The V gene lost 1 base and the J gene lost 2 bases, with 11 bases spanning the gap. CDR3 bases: TGTGCCAGCAGTGAAGGACAGAAGCCACAAGAGACCCAGTACTTC. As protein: CASSEGQKPQETQYF.

The CDR3 spells CASSQAYSGGANTQYF. Here the CDR3 DNA reads TGCGCCAGCAGCCAAGCATATAGCGGGGGGGCCAACACGCAGTATTTT. The V gene is TRBV4-3, the J gene TRBJ2-3; 11 positions match TRBD2. V was clipped by 1 base and J by 9 bases; unmatched bases: 9. Germline lookup yields CDR1 LGHNA and CDR2 YSLEER. The length of the CDR3 is 16 residues.

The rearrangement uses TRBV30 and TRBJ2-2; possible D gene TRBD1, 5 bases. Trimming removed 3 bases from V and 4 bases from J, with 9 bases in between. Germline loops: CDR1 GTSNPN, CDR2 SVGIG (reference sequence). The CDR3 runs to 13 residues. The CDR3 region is CAWRTVSTGELFF. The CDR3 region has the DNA TGTGCCTGGAGGACAGTCAGCACCGGGGAGCTGTTTTTT.

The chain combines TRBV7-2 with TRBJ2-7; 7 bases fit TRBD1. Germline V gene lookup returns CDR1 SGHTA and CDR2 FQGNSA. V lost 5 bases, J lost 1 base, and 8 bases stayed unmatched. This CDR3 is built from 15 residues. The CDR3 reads CASSLDRATSYEQYF. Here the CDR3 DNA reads TGTGCCAGCAGCCTTGACAGGGCCACTTCCTACGAGCAGTACTTC.